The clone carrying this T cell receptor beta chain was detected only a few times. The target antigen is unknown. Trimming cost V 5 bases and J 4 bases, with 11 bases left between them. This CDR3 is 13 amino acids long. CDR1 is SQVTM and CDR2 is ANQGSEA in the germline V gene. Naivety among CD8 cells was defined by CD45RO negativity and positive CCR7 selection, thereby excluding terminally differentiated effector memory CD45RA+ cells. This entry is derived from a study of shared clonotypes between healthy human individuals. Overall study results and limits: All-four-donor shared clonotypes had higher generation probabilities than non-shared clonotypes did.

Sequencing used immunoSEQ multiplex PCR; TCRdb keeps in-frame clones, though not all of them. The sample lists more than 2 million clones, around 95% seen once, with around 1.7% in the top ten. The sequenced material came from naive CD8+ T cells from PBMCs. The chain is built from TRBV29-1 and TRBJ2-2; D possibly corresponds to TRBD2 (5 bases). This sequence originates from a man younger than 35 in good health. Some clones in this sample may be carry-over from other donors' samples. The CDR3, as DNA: TGCAGCGTTCGACTTGCGGGCACCGGGGAGCTGTTTTTT. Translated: CSVRLAGTGELFF.